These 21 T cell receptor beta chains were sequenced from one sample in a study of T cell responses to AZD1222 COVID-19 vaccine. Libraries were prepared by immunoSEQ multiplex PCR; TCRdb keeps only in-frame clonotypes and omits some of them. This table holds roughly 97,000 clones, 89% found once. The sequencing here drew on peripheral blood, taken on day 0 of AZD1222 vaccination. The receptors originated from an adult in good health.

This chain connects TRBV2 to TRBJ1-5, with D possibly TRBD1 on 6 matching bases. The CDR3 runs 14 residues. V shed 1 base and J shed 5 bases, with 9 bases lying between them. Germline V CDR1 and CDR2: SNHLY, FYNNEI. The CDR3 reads CASSEETGYQPQHF. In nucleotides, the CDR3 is TGTGCCAGCAGTGAAGAAACAGGGTATCAGCCCCAGCATTTT.

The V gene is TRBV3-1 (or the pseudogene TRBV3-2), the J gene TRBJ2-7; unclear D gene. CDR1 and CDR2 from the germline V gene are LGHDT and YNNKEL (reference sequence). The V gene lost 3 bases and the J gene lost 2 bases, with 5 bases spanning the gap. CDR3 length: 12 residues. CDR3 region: CASSQNPYEQYF. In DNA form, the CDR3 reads TGTGCCAGCAGCCAGAATCCCTACGAGCAGTACTTC.

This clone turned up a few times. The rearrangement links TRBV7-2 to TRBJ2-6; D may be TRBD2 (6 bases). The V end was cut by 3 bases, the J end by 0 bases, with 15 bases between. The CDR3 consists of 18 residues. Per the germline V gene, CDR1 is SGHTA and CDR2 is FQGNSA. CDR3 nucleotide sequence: TGTGCCAGCAGCTTGGGGGGTCAGTTAAGCTCTGGGGCCAACGTCCTGACTTTC. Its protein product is CASSLGGQLSSGANVLTF.

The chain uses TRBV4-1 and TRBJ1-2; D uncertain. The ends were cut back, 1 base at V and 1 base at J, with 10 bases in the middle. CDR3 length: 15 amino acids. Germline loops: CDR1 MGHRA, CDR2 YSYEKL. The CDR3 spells CASSQVQSNNYGYTF. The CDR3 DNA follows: TGCGCCAGCAGCCAAGTACAATCTAATAACTATGGCTACACCTTC.

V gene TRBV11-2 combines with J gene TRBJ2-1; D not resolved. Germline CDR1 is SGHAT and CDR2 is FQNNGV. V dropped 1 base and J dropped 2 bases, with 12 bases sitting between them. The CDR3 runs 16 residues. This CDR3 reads CASSLVEQFPYNEQFF. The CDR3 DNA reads TGTGCCAGCAGCTTAGTAGAGCAGTTCCCCTACAATGAGCAGTTCTTC. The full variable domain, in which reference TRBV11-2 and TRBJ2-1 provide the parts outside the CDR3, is EAGVAQSPRYKIIEKRQSVAFWCNPISGHATLYWYQQILGQGPKLLIQFQNNGVVDDSQLPKDRFSAERLKGVDSTLKIQPAKLEDSAVYLCASSLVEQFPYNEQFFGPGTRLTVL.

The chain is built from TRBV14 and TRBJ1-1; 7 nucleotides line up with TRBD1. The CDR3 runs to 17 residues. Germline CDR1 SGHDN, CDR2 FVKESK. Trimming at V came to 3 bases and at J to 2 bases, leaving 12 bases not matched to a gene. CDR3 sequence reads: CASSQAWGTATNTEAFF. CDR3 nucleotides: TGTGCCAGCAGCCAGGCCTGGGGGACAGCGACCAACACTGAAGCTTTCTTT.

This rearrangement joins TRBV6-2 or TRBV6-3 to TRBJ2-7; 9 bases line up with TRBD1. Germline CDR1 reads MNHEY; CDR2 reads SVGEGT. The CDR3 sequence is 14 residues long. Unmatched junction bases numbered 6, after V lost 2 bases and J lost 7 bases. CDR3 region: CASSYPDRGREQYF. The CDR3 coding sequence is TGTGCCAGCAGTTACCCGGACAGGGGAAGAGAGCAGTACTTC.

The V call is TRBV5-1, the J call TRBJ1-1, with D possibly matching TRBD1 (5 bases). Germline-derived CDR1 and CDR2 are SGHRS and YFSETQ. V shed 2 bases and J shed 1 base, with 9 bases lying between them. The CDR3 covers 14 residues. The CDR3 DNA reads TGCGCCAGCAGCTTCCGGGGCGCGAACACTGAAGCTTTCTTT. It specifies CASSFRGANTEAFF.

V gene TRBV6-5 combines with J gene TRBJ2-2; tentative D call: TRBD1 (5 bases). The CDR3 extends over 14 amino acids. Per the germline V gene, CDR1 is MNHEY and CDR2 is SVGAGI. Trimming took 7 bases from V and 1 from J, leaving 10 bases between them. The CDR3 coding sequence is TGTGCCAGCATCAAAAGGGGGAACACCGGGGAGCTGTTTTTT. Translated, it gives CASIKRGNTGELFF.

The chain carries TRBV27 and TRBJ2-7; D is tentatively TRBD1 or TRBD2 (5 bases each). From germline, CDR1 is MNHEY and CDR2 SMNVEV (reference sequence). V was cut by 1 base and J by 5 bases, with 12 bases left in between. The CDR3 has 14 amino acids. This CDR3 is CASSLFAGAHEQYF. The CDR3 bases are TGTGCCAGCAGTTTATTCGCCGGGGCCCACGAGCAGTACTTC.

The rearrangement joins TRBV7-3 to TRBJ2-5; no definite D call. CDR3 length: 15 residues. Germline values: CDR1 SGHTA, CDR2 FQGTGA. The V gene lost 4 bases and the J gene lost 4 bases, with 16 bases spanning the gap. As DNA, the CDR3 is TGTGCCAGCAGCTCCCCGGCTAGTGGGGTAGAGACCCAGTACTTC. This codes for CASSSPASGVETQYF. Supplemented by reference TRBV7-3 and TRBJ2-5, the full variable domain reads GAGVSQTPSNKVTEKGKYVELRCDPISGHTALYWYRQSLGQGPEFLIYFQGTGAADDSGLPNDRFFAVRPEGSVSTLKIQRTERGDSAVYLCASSSPASGVETQYFGPGTRLLVL.

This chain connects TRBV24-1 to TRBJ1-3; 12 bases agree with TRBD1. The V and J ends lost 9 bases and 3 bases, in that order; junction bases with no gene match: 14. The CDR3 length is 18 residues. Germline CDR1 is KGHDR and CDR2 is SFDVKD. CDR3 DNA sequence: TGTGCCACCGATTGTGTGGTGGGACAGGGGGCTTGTGGAAACACCATATATTTT. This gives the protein CATDCVVGQGACGNTIYF.

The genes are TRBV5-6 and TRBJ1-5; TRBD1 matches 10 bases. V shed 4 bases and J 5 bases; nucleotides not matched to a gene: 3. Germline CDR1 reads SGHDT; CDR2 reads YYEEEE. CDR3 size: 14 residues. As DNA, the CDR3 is TGTGCCAGCAGCCAGGGACAGGGGTATCAGCCCCAGCATTTT. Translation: CASSQGQGYQPQHF.

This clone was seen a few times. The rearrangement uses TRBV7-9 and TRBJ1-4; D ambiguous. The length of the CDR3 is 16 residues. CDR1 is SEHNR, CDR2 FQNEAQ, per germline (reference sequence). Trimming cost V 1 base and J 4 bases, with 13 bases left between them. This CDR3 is CASSLGRAGLNEKLFF. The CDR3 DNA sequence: TGTGCCAGCAGCTTAGGTCGGGCCGGACTTAATGAAAAACTGTTTTTT.

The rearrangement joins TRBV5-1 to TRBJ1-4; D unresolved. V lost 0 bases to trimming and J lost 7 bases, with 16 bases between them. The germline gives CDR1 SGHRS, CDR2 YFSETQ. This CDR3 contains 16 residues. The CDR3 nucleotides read TGCGCCAGCAGCTTGGGTGCGGGTACAGCAGGTGAAAAACTGTTTTTT. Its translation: CASSLGAGTAGEKLFF.

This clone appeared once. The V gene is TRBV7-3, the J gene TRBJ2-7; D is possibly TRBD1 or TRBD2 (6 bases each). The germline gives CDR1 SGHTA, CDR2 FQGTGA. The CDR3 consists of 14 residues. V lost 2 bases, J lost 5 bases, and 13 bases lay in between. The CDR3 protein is CASSLERGDHEQYF. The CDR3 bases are TGTGCCAGCAGCTTAGAAAGGGGGGATCACGAGCAGTACTTC.

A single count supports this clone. For the CDR3, the DNA is TGTGCCAGCAGTGAAGCGCTTCAAGGGACTCAAGAGACCCAGTACTTC. This sequence encodes CASSEALQGTQETQYF. V is TRBV2 and J is TRBJ2-5, with D perhaps matching TRBD2 (6 bases). The V gene lost 0 bases and the J gene lost 2 bases, with 13 bases spanning the gap. The CDR3 covers 16 residues. Per germline, CDR1 SNHLY and CDR2 FYNNEI.

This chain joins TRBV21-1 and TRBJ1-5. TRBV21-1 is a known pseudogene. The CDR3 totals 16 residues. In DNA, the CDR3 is TGTGCCAGCAGCAATTCGGACCAAATTGACAATCAGCCCCAGCATTTT. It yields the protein CASSNSDQIDNQPQHF.

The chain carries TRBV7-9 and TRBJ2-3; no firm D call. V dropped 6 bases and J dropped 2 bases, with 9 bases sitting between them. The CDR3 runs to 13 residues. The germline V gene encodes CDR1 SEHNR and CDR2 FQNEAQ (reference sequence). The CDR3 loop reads CASRKEPTDTQYF. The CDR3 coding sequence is TGTGCCAGCAGGAAGGAGCCCACAGATACGCAGTATTTT. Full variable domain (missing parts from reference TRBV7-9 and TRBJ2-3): DTGVSQNPRHKITKRGQNVTFRCDPISEHNRLYWYRQTLGQGPEFLTYFQNEAQLEKSRLLSDRFSAERPKGSFSTLEIQRTEQGDSAMYLCASRKEPTDTQYFGPGTRLTVL.

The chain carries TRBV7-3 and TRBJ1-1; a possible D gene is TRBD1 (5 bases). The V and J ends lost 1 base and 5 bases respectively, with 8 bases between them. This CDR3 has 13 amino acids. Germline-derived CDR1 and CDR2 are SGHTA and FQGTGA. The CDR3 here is CASSLNGGTEAFF. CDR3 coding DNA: TGTGCCAGCAGCTTAAATGGGGGAACTGAAGCTTTCTTT.

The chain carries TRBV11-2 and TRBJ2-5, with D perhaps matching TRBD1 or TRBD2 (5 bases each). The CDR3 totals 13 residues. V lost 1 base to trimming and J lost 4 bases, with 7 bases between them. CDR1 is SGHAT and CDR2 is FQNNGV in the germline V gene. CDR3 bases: TGTGCCAGCAGCTTAGGGGGGAGAGAGACCCAGTACTTC. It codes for CASSLGGRETQYF.